This T cell receptor (beta chain) was sequenced in a study of cytomegalovirus exposure and HLA in healthy donors. Overall study context: Approximately 200 million T cells yielded 110 million or so unique TCR beta sequences in earlier analysis. Of roughly 360 genotyped donors, 81% grouped in the Caucasian-associated ancestry cluster. Notes on the study in general: On later analysis, the bulk of CMV-associated TCR beta chains appeared to be HLA-restricted.

V gave up 5 bases and J gave up 3 bases, with 15 bases separating them. The CDR3 runs 15 residues. The germline V gene encodes CDR1 SGHTA and CDR2 FQGNSA. PCR employed 60 Vbeta and 13 Jbeta primers. Here immunoSEQ multiplex PCR was the method, and the copy in TCRdb shows in-frame clones only, minus some. The table has 65,000 to 70,000 clones, roughly four fifths seen once; the top ten hold about 6%. A word on this clone: Its antigen is undetermined.

This sequence originates from a man aged 50-59 years in good health and CMV-seronegative. The chain is built from TRBV7-2 and TRBJ2-3, with a weak D call TRBD1 (6 bases). Specimen: PBMCs. Here the CDR3 DNA reads TGTGCCAGCAGCCAGTACAGGGTAGGGACAGATACGCAGTATTTT. Amino acids: CASSQYRVGTDTQYF.